Each of the 31 T cell receptor beta chains below was sequenced from the same sample in a study of cytomegalovirus exposure and HLA in healthy donors listed by TCRdb under 2017. The receptor library was made with the immunoSEQ multiplex PCR assay. For the multiplex PCR, a mixture combining 60 forward primers for TCR Vbeta segments and 13 reverse primers for TCR Jbeta segments was used. TCRdb provides this immuneACCESS table in a form limited to in-frame rearrangements. Some clones are lacking; in checked studies, under half of them reflect an unresolved V gene, and why the rest are absent is not known. The sample includes 200,000 or so clones, with roughly 87% observed a single time. 0.2% to 0.3% of the sample is in the top ten clones. The specimen sequenced was PBMCs. The receptors stem from a girl under three years old in good health and CMV-seronegative.

This chain connects TRBV10-3 to TRBJ1-2; TRBD1 might be the D (5 bases). The CDR3 spans 12 residues. Germline lookup yields CDR1 ENHRY and CDR2 SYGVKD. The V gene lost 8 bases and the J gene lost 3 bases, with 10 bases spanning the gap. The DNA of the CDR3 is TGTGCCATCTTGGGGGGTGACTATGGCTACACCTTC. Translation gives CAILGGDYGYTF.

The CDR3 bases are TGTGCCAGCACCTCAGGGGGCTCGGGTAATCAGCCCCAGCATTTT. This sequence encodes CASTSGGSGNQPQHF. V usage is TRBV27 and J usage is TRBJ1-5; 8 bases are a match to TRBD1. This CDR3 contains 15 residues. Trimming removed 7 bases from V and 4 bases from J; junction bases left unmatched: 9. Germline V gene lookup returns CDR1 MNHEY and CDR2 SMNVEV (reference sequence).

V is TRBV25-1 and J is TRBJ2-3; the match to TRBD2 covers 8 bases. V was pared by 8 bases and J by 3 bases, with 4 bases of the junction left unmatched. This CDR3 region has 13 residues. CDR1 MGHDK and CDR2 SYGVNS come from the germline V gene. The CDR3 sequence is CASGLAGTDTQYF. In DNA form, the CDR3 reads TGTGCCAGCGGCTTAGCGGGAACAGATACGCAGTATTTT.

The J gene is TRBJ1-6, the V gene TRBV2; D not certain. Trimming left V 6 bases short and J 4 bases short, with 13 bases between. The CDR3 has 15 amino acids. Per the germline V gene, CDR1 is SNHLY and CDR2 is FYNNEI. CDR3 loop: CASRPEAAYNSPLHF. The DNA of the CDR3 is TGTGCCAGCAGACCCGAGGCCGCTTATAATTCACCCCTCCACTTT.

The CDR3: CASSRQVLNTEAFF. CDR3 coding DNA: TGTGCCAGCAGTAGACAGGTTCTCAACACTGAAGCTTTCTTT. The J gene is TRBJ1-1, the V gene TRBV27; D possibly corresponds to TRBD1 (6 bases). V was clipped by 5 bases and J by 2 bases, with 12 bases between them. This CDR3 comprises 14 residues. Germline assignment: CDR1 MNHEY and CDR2 SMNVEV (reference sequence).

V is TRBV5-1 and J is TRBJ1-2; D may be TRBD1 (6 bases). CDR3 length: 14 amino acids. Looked up from germline, CDR1 is SGHRS and CDR2 is YFSETQ. V was trimmed by 4 bases and J by 7 bases, leaving 17 bases between them. The CDR3 protein is CASSTRTDRGGYTF. CDR3 nucleotide sequence: TGCGCCAGCAGCACCAGGACAGACCGGGGTGGCTACACCTTC. The full variable domain, in which reference TRBV5-1 and TRBJ1-2 provide the parts outside the CDR3, is KAGVTQTPRYLIKTRGQQVTLSCSPISGHRSVSWYQQTPGQGLQFLFEYFSETQRNKGNFPGRFSGRQFSNSRSEMNVSTLELGDSALYLCASSTRTDRGGYTFGSGTRLTVV.

This chain links TRBV4-3 with TRBJ2-1, with TRBD2 matching 7 bases. Per the germline V gene, CDR1 is LGHNA and CDR2 is YSLEER. The CDR3 spans 17 residues. Trimming removed 4 bases from V and 1 base from J; junction bases left unmatched: 10. CDR3 DNA: TGCGCCAGCAGCCCAGGGCCAGCGGGGATTTCCTACAATGAGCAGTTCTTC. This codes for CASSPGPAGISYNEQFF.

The gene calls are TRBV9 and TRBJ2-1, with a weak D call TRBD1 (6 bases). The germline V gene has CDR1 SGDLS and CDR2 YYNGEE. The V end lost 0 bases, the J end lost 4 bases, and 11 bases lay between the germline ends. The CDR3 is 15 residues long. CDR3 coding DNA: TGTGCCAGCAGCGTAGGAGGTGGGACATACAATGAGCAGTTCTTC. Translated: CASSVGGGTYNEQFF. The variable domain in full, with the rest retrieved from reference TRBV9 and TRBJ2-1, is DSGVTQTPKHLITATGQRVTLRCSPRSGDLSVYWYQQSLDQGLQFLIQYYNGEERAKGNILERFSAQQFPDLHSELNLSSLELGDSALYFCASSVGGGTYNEQFFGPGTRLTVL.

This chain's CDR3 is CAGFRNTEAFF. CDR3 coding DNA: TGTGCCGGTTTTAGGAACACTGAAGCTTTCTTT. The chain has TRBV6-1 and TRBJ1-1; D not resolved. This CDR3 region has 11 residues. CDR1 MNHNS and CDR2 SASEGT come from the germline V gene. V was cut by 11 bases and J by 1 base, with 8 bases left in between.

This clone was detected only once. The chain couples TRBV29-1 to TRBJ1-1; D is possibly TRBD1 (5 bases). Germline V gene sequence: CDR1 SQVTM, CDR2 ANQGSEA. Trimming pared 7 bases from V and 0 bases from J, leaving 12 bases between. The CDR3 loop spans 13 amino acids. The CDR3 region has the DNA TGCAGCGGACAGTATGAGGTGAACACTGAAGCTTTCTTT. Translating gives CSGQYEVNTEAFF.

The CDR3 reads CASRSDRGQSYEQYF. The CDR3 nucleotides are TGTGCCAGCAGGTCCGACAGGGGGCAAAGCTACGAGCAGTACTTC. This sequence joins TRBV6-1 and TRBJ2-7, with 10 bases matching TRBD1. Germline-derived CDR1 and CDR2 are MNHNS and SASEGT. Unmatched junction bases numbered 8, after V lost 6 bases and J lost 3 bases. CDR3 length: 15 amino acids.

This clone has just one count. Additional DNA sequences in this sample encode the identical CDR3. The CDR3 DNA reads as TGTGCCAGCAGTTTATCGGGACAGAACTATGGCTACACCTTC. It is translated as CASSLSGQNYGYTF. The rearrangement joins TRBV27 to TRBJ1-2; 7 bases match TRBD1. CDR3 length equals 14 residues. Germline CDR1 is MNHEY and CDR2 is SMNVEV (reference sequence). The ends lost 0 bases at V and 2 bases at J; junction bases unmatched: 0.

The CDR3 DNA is TGTGCCAGCAGCTTGGGAGCGGGCGCCGACTATGGCTACACCTTC. Translated, it gives CASSLGAGADYGYTF. V and J are TRBV7-6 and TRBJ1-2, with D unresolved. Germline V CDR1 and CDR2: SGHVS, FNYEAQ. With 3 bases removed from V and 3 bases from J, the gap between germline ends came to 14 bases. This CDR3 has 15 amino acids.

This clone was seen only a few times. The V and J genes are TRBV5-3 and TRBJ2-7; TRBD1 might be the D (5 bases). TRBV5-3 is noted as an ORF with a role that remains uncertain. The CDR3 is 15 residues long. Trimming cost V 0 bases and J 0 bases, with 10 bases left between them. DNA for the CDR3: TGTGCCAGAAGCTTGGACAGGTGGAGCTCCTACGAGCAGTACTTC. It is translated as CARSLDRWSSYEQYF.

The rearrangement uses TRBV4-3 and TRBJ2-2, with TRBD2 identical over 7 bases. Per the germline V gene, CDR1 is LGHNA and CDR2 is YSLEER. Unmatched junction bases numbered 8, after V lost 4 bases and J lost 3 bases. This CDR3 comprises 16 residues. This CDR3 reads CASSLRLAGHTGELFF. CDR3 nucleotide sequence: TGCGCCAGCAGCCTGAGACTAGCTGGTCACACCGGGGAGCTGTTTTTT.

The table lists this clone with a count of one. The V call is TRBV6-6, the J call TRBJ2-7, with a weak D call TRBD2 (6 bases). The germline V and J ends were trimmed by 6 bases and 3 bases, with 18 bases remaining between them. The germline V gene encodes CDR1 MNHNY and CDR2 SVGAGI (reference sequence). The CDR3 is made up of 15 amino acids. CDR3 in amino acids: CASRGLDLFHYEQYF. CDR3 bases: TGTGCCAGCAGGGGACTTGACTTGTTCCACTACGAGCAGTACTTC.

This rearrangement joins TRBV5-1 to TRBJ1-1, with 8 nucleotides matching TRBD1. The CDR3 has 13 residues. Looked up from germline, CDR1 is SGHRS and CDR2 is YFSETQ. With V trimmed by 5 bases and J by 6 bases, 6 bases remained unmatched. The CDR3: CASRSDRGAEAFF. The CDR3 DNA is TGCGCCAGCAGAAGCGACAGGGGCGCTGAAGCTTTCTTT.

The V gene is TRBV29-1, the J gene TRBJ2-3; unclear D gene. The CDR3 is made up of 14 amino acids. V was cut by 3 bases and J by 3 bases, with 13 bases left in between. Germline CDR1 reads SQVTM; CDR2 reads ANQGSEA. CDR3 bases: TGCAGCGTTGACGAATCCGGGTTTACAGATACGCAGTATTTT. Protein product: CSVDESGFTDTQYF.

V is TRBV2 and J is TRBJ2-2; D is ambiguous. Germline CDR1 reads SNHLY; CDR2 reads FYNNEI. This CDR3 is built from 14 residues. The V end was cut by 8 bases, the J end by 2 bases, with 12 bases between. CDR3 region: CASHRNYNTGELFF. CDR3 coding DNA: TGTGCCAGCCACCGGAACTATAACACCGGGGAGCTGTTTTTT.

The chain employs TRBV14 and TRBJ1-1; 9 nucleotides agree with TRBD1. V was pared by 3 bases and J by 0 bases, with 5 bases of the junction left unmatched. The CDR3 sequence is 16 residues long. Germline CDR1 reads SGHDN; CDR2 reads FVKESK. CDR3 sequence: CASSQDGQGMNTEAFF. The CDR3 DNA reads TGTGCCAGCAGCCAGGATGGACAGGGGATGAACACTGAAGCTTTCTTT.

The chain employs TRBV27 and TRBJ1-5; no reliable D call. V was pared by 6 bases and J by 0 bases, with 12 bases between. Germline V gives CDR1 MNHEY, CDR2 SMNVEV (reference sequence). CDR3 size: 15 residues. CDR3 sequence (DNA): TGTGCCAGCAGGGACTTACTTAATAGCAATCAGCCCCAGCATTTT. This sequence encodes CASRDLLNSNQPQHF.

The rearrangement uses TRBV7-3 and TRBJ2-5; weak D call: TRBD2 (6 bases). Trimming shortened V by 1 base and J by 2 bases, and 14 bases separated the two germline ends. CDR1 and CDR2 from the germline V gene are SGHTA and FQGTGA. The CDR3 contains 16 residues. The CDR3 DNA is TGTGCCAGCAGCTTAAAAGGGCCGGGGGAGCAAGAGACCCAGTACTTC. Protein product: CASSLKGPGEQETQYF.

Remarks on this clone: One junction end disagrees with the germline gene, perhaps due to a read error. V and J are TRBV7-9 and TRBJ1-1, with D uncertain. This CDR3 is 12 amino acids long. Germline lookup yields CDR1 SEHNR and CDR2 FQNEAQ (reference sequence). The CDR3 spells CSSSLLVQEAFF. CDR3 nucleotides: TGTTCCAGCAGCCTCCTGGTTCAGGAAGCTTTCTTT.

This chain links TRBV9 with TRBJ2-1; 7 positions match TRBD2. V was pared by 2 bases and J by 2 bases, with 4 bases of the junction left unmatched. CDR1 and CDR2 from the germline V gene are SGDLS and YYNGEE. The CDR3 is 15 amino acids. The CDR3 sequence: CASSVRGLAYNEQFF. In DNA, the CDR3 is TGTGCCAGCAGCGTTCGTGGACTAGCCTACAATGAGCAGTTCTTC.

The genes are TRBV29-1 and TRBJ2-5, with a tentative D call TRBD1 (5 bases). The V end lost 3 bases, the J end lost 2 bases, and 10 bases lay between the germline ends. CDR1 SQVTM and CDR2 ANQGSEA come from the germline V gene. This CDR3 is built from 13 residues. The CDR3 nucleotides are TGCAGCGTTGAGGGCAGGGTACAAGAGACCCAGTACTTC. It yields the protein CSVEGRVQETQYF.

This chain uses TRBV30 with TRBJ1-1, with 7 bases lining up with TRBD1. Germline V gene lookup returns CDR1 GTSNPN and CDR2 SVGIG (reference sequence). This CDR3 region has 13 residues. With 5 bases clipped from V and 1 base from J, the junction kept 4 bases outside the gene matches. Written as DNA, the CDR3 is TGTGCCTGGGATCGGACAGGGAACACTGAAGCTTTCTTT. Translated, it gives CAWDRTGNTEAFF.

There are a few counts of this clone. The CDR3 DNA is TGTGCCAGCAGGGAAAAGACAGACTCCTACGAGCAGTACTTC. Translated: CASREKTDSYEQYF. V usage is TRBV25-1 and J usage is TRBJ2-7; weak D call: TRBD1 (5 bases). Germline V gives CDR1 MGHDK, CDR2 SYGVNS. Trimming removed 6 bases from V and 0 bases from J, with 12 bases in between. This CDR3 has 14 residues.

DNA of the CDR3: TGTGCCTGGAGACTAGCGGCCCGAAAGAACACCGGGGAGCTGTTTTTT. It specifies CAWRLAARKNTGELFF. V is TRBV30 and J is TRBJ2-2; 8 nucleotides line up with TRBD2. This CDR3 spans 16 amino acids. V gave up 3 bases and J gave up 1 base; unmatched junction bases: 7. Germline lookup yields CDR1 GTSNPN and CDR2 SVGIG (reference sequence).

The chain links TRBV6-1 to TRBJ2-1; TRBD2 matches 12 bases. V shed 2 bases, J shed 8 bases, and the junction held 7 bases outside the gene matches. Germline assignment: CDR1 MNHNS and CDR2 SASEGT. CDR3 length: 16 amino acids. The CDR3, as DNA: TGTGCCAGCAGTGAAATCCGGCTAGCGGGGGGGCATGAGCAGTTCTTC. Protein product: CASSEIRLAGGHEQFF.

The rearrangement uses TRBV2 and TRBJ2-3; D not certain. The germline V and J ends were trimmed by 9 bases and 5 bases, with 6 bases remaining between them. There are 10 residues in the CDR3. Germline loops: CDR1 SNHLY, CDR2 FYNNEI. The CDR3 reads CARFRDTQYF. As DNA, the CDR3 is TGTGCCAGATTTAGAGATACGCAGTATTTT.

V usage is TRBV7-6 and J usage is TRBJ1-6, with 9 bases lining up with TRBD1. V was clipped by 5 bases and J by 7 bases; unmatched bases: 6. There are 15 residues in the CDR3. CDR1 and CDR2 from the germline V gene are SGHVS and FNYEAQ. The CDR3 here is CASSRGQGGNSPLHF. The CDR3 region has the DNA TGTGCCAGCAGCCGGGGACAGGGTGGAAATTCACCCCTCCACTTT.